This TCR beta chain was captured in a study of T-cell memory formation after mild COVID-19 (dated by TCRdb to the early 2020s). In the study overall: TCR sequence clusters from the two donors were largely donor specific. In two donors, T-cell clones that expanded and contracted after mild COVID-19 were followed by sequencing TCRalpha and TCRbeta repertoires longitudinally. Two young, previously healthy adult volunteers made up the cohort, one male and one female.

Ficoll-Paque density gradient centrifugation was used to isolate PBMCs. This clonotype appeared many times. No antigen is known for it. No much larger clone is present one base from it, and per-base qualities are unavailable. What the research found in general, with its limitations: Only a couple of mild cases were covered in the study, and larger cohorts including severe cases with pre-infection samples were considered necessary. Some responding clones were detected in pre-infection memory, which suggested that pre-existing cross-reactive memory T cells had joined the SARS-CoV-2 response. Clones contracting from day 15 to 85 had balanced CD4/CD8 phenotypes, while a second wave expanding from day 15 to 37 was biased towards CD4+. SARS-CoV-2 specificity of the second-wave clones peaking on day 37 was not confirmed. Contracting CD4+ clones appeared mostly in the CM and EM memory subsets, whereas CD8+ clones were enriched in EMRA.

Sequencing was carried out with an Illumina NovaSeq 6000. Using 5'RACE with constant-segment primers, TCRalpha and TCRbeta cDNA libraries were constructed, with sample barcodes and unique molecular identifiers added in the process. RNA was extracted from every sample with Trizol reagent. Amplification of the libraries took two PCR steps, and the second step added a second sample barcode plus Illumina TruSeq adapters. Libraries were sequenced on an Illumina NovaSeq with 2 x 150 bp paired-end reads. In the source study's methods: The reads were demultiplexed and collapsed into UMI-guided consensus sequences using migec v1.2.7. Using mixcr v2.1.11, the UMI consensuses were aligned to TRA and TRB V and J templates and assembled into clonotypes. Clonotypes were classified as expanded or contracted when called significant by both edgeR and NoisET, with noise models trained on biological replicates. For edgeR calls, a false discovery rate-adjusted p below 0.01 and a log2 fold-change threshold of 1 were applied. As an exploratory analysis of dynamics, PCA with hierarchical clustering was applied to max-normalized trajectories of the 1000 most abundant clonotypes. Separately sequenced CD4+ and CD8+ repertoires were used to assign the CD4 or CD8 phenotype of responding clones. The public sequencing data were trimmed at Q25 with fastp and processed into clonotypes with MiXCR by TCRdb, which kept only in-frame beta chains. Rows matching on CDR3 protein sequence are summarized as one entry with the most common DNA and genes. The V and J calls, along with clone size, are taken from TCRdb and not from the paper's own processing. This sample comprises about 470,000 distinct CDR3 sequences, 20% to 25% of them detected only once. The ten largest clones take up around 13% of the sample.

The germline V gene (reference sequence) provides CDR1 SEHNR and CDR2 FQNEAQ. From the cysteine through the phenylalanine, the CDR3 covers 17 amino acids. Only the CDR3 DNA is retained, 51 bases long and in frame from the first base. V and J are trimmed by 4 bases and 6 bases, and the gene matches miss 10 bases of the junction. Input material: PBMCs or a T cell subset sorted from them (not recorded which). The chain uses TRBV7-9 and TRBJ2-1, and TRBD2 matches 12 of the central bases. The receptor's source is an adult woman who had mild COVID-19 (a few samples of this study predate the infection). The sample titles of this study are shuffled in the database, so cell type and time point are left out; the donor was told from shared clones. For the CDR3, the sequence is CASSSSLTSGSPNEQFF. The DNA sequence follows: TGTGCCAGCAGCTCCTCCCTGACTAGCGGGAGTCCCAATGAGCAGTTCTTC.